The clone carrying this TCR beta chain was counted a few times. V trimming: 7 bases; J trimming: 2 bases; junction bases outside the gene matches: 9. Germline loops: CDR1 MDHEN, CDR2 SYDVKM. The length of the CDR3 is 17 residues. This entry comes from a study of T-cell memory formation after mild COVID-19. TCRdb re-called the 5' RACE reads through MiXCR, storing one row per CDR3 protein. The sample includes some 260,000 distinct CDR3 sequences, about a sixth seen only once; the top ten take about 4%. The sequencing input was PBMCs or a T cell subset sorted from them (not recorded which). The V and J genes are TRBV28 and TRBJ2-3, with 13 bases aligning to TRBD2. The TCR sequence derives from a man aged 18 to 29 who had mild COVID-19 (a few samples of this study predate the infection). Cell type and time point are not known. The DNA of the CDR3 is TGTGCCAGCACCCCGTGGACTAGCGGGGGTAACACAGATACGCAGTATTTT. Its protein product is CASTPWTSGGNTDTQYF.